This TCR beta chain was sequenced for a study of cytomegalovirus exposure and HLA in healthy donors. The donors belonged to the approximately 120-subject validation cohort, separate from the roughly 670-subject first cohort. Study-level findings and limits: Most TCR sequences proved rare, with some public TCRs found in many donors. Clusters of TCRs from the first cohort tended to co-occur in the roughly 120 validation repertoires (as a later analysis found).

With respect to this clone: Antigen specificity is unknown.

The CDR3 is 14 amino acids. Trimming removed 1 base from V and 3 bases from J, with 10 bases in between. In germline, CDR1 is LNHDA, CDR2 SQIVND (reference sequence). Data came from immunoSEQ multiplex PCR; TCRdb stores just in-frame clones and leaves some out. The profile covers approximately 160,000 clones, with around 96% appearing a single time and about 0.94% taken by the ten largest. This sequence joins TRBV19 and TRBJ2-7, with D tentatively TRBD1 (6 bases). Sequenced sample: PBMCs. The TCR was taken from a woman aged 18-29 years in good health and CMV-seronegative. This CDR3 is CASSIGGQNYEQYF. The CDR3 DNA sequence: TGTGCCAGTAGTATAGGAGGACAGAACTACGAGCAGTACTTC.